This TCR beta chain derives from a study of blood T cell repertoires in COVID-19. Study as a whole: COVID-19 samples, acute and convalescent, were from the United States, Italy and Spain.

Original processing notes: Nucleated cell number was recorded as an estimate derived from reference gene primer amplification. Repertoires were generated with immunoSEQ multiplex PCR, while TCRdb's copy carries only in-frame clones and drops some. For V, J and clone size, that table is used; D and trimming come from the DNA. The table lists fewer than 70,000 clones, roughly 85% of them singletons. V trimming: 6 bases; J trimming: 2 bases; junction bases outside the gene matches: 7. CDR3 size: 16 residues. Germline V lookup: CDR1 MNHNY, CDR2 SVGAGI (reference sequence). The chain couples TRBV6-6 to TRBJ2-5; 12 nucleotides align to TRBD2. The sequencing sample was made of peripheral blood. This clonotype was obtained from a woman of 80 years or more with acute or convalescent COVID-19. The CDR3 protein is CASRLLAGGKQETQYF. The CDR3 DNA reads as TGTGCCAGCAGACTTCTAGCGGGGGGGAAACAAGAGACCCAGTACTTC.